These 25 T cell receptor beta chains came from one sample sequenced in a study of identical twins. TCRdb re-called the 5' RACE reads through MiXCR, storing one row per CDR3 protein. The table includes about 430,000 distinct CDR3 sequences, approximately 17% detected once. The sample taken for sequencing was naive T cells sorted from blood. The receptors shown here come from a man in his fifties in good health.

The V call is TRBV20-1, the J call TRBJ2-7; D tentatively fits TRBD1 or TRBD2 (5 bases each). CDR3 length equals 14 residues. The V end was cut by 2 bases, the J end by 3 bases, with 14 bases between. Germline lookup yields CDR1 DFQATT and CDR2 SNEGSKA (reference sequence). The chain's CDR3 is CSARIGTLGYEQYF. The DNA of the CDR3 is TGCAGTGCTAGAATCGGGACGCTTGGCTACGAGCAGTACTTC.

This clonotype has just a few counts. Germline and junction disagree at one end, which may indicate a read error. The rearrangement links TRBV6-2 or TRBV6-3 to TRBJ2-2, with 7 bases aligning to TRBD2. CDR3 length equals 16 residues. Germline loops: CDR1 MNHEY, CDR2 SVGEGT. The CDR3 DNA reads TGTGCCAGCAGCCTGACCGGCGGGAGAAACAGCGGGGAGCTGTTTTTT. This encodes CASSLTGGRNSGELFF.

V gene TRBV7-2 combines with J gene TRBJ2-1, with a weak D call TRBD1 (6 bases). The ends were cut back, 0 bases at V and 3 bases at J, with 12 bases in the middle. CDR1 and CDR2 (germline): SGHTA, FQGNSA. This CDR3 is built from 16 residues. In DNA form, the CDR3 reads TGTGCCAGCAGCTTAGCGGCTGGGGGCGGCTACAATGAGCAGTTCTTC. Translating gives CASSLAAGGGYNEQFF.

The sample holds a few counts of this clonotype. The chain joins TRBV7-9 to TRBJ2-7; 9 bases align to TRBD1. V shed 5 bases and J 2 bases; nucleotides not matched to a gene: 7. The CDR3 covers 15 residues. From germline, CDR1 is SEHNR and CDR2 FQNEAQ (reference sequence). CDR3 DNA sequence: TGTGCCAGCAGCCTGGGGACAGGGAACCCCTACGAGCAGTACTTC. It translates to CASSLGTGNPYEQYF.

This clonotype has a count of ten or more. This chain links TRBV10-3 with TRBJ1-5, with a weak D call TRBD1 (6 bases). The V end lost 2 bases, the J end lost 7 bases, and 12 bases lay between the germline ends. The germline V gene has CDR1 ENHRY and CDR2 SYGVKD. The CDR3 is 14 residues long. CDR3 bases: TGTGCCATCAGTGAGATCGGCCAGGGGCAGCCCCAGCATTTT. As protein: CAISEIGQGQPQHF.

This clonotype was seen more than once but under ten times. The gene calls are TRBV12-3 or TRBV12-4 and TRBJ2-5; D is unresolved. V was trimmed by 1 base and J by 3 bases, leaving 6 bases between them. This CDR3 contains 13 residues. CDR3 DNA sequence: TGTGCCAGCAGTTTAGGGATAAAAGAGACCCAGTACTTC. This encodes CASSLGIKETQYF.

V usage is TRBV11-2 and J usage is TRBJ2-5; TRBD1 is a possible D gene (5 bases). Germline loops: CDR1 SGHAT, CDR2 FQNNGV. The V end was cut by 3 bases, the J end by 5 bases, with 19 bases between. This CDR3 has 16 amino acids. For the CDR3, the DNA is TGTGCCAGCAGCTTTGGTTCAGGGCCTGGTTTGGAGACCCAGTACTTC. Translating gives CASSFGSGPGLETQYF.

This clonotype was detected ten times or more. The CDR3 protein is CASSEGNQPQHF. The CDR3 DNA sequence: TGTGCCAGCAGTGAAGGCAATCAGCCCCAGCATTTT. The chain is built from TRBV25-1 and TRBJ1-5; D call uncertain. The CDR3 runs 12 residues. V was trimmed by 2 bases and J by 2 bases, leaving 1 base between them. Germline V gives CDR1 MGHDK, CDR2 SYGVNS.

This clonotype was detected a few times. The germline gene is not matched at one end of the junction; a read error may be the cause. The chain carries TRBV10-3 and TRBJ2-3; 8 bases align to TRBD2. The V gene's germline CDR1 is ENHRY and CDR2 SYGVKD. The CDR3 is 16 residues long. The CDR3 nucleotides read TGTGCCACCAGTCAAATCAGCGGGAGTTTCACAGATACGCAGTATTTT. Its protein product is CATSQISGSFTDTQYF.

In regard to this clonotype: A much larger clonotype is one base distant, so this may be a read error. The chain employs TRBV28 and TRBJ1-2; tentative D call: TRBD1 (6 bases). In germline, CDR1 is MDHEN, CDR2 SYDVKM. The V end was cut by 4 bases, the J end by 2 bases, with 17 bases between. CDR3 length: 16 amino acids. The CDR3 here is CASSSRRTELNYGYTF. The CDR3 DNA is TGTGCCAGCAGTTCGCGGCGGACAGAGTTGAACTATGGCTACACCTTC.

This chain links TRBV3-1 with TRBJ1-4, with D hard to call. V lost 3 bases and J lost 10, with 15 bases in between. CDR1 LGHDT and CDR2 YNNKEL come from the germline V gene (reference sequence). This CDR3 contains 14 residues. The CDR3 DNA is TGTGCCAGCAGCCAGGCAGGTGGAGAGTTAAAACTGTTTTTT. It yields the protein CASSQAGGELKLFF.

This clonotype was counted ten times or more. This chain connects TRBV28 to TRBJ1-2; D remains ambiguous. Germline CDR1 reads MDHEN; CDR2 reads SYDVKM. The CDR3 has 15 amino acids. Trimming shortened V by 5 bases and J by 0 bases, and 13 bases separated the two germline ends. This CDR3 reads CASSPRWIPNYGYTF. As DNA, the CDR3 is TGTGCCAGCAGTCCCCGATGGATCCCTAACTATGGCTACACCTTC.

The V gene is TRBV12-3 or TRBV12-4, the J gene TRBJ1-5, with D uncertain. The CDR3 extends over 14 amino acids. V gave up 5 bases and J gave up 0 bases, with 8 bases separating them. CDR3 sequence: CASSHTVSNQPQHF. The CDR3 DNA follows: TGTGCCAGCAGTCACACCGTTAGCAATCAGCCCCAGCATTTT.

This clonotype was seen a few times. Here the CDR3 reads CASSPSGAPNYGYTF. The CDR3, as DNA: TGCGCCAGCAGCCCTTCAGGAGCCCCTAACTATGGCTACACCTTC. The chain links TRBV5-1 to TRBJ1-2; no clear D. There are 15 residues in the CDR3. Germline CDR1 and CDR2: SGHRS and YFSETQ. Trimming left V 4 bases short and J 0 bases short, with 13 bases between.

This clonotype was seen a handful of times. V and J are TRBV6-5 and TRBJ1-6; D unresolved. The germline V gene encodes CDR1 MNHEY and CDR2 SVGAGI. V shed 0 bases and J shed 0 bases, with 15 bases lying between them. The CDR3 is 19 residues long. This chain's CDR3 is CASSYSRALLLSYNSPLHF. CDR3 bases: TGTGCCAGCAGTTACTCACGGGCCCTCCTACTCTCCTATAATTCACCCCTCCACTTT.

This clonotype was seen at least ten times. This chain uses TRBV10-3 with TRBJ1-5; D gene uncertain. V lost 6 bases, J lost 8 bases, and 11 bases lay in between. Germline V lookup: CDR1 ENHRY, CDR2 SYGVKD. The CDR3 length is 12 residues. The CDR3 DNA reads TGTGCCATCAGGGACGCCGAGGAGCCCCAGCATTTT. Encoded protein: CAIRDAEEPQHF.

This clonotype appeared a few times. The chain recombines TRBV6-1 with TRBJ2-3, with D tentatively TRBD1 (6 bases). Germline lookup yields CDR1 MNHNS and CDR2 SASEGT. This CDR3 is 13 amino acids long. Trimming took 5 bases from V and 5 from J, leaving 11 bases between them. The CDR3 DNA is TGTGCCAGCAGTAGGACAGTGAAAGATACGCAGTATTTT. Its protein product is CASSRTVKDTQYF.

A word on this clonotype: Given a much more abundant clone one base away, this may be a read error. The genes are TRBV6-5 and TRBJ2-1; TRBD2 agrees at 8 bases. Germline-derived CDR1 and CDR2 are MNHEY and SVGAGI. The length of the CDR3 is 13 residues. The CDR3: CGSSYSKSGRQFF. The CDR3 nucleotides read TGTGGCAGCAGTTACAGTAAGAGCGGGAGGCAGTTCTTC.

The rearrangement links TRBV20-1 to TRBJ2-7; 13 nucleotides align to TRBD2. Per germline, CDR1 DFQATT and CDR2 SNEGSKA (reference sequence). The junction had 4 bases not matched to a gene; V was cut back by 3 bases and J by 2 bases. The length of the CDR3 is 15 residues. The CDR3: CSARGTSGATYEQYF. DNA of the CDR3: TGCAGTGCTAGGGGGACTAGCGGGGCCACCTACGAGCAGTACTTC.

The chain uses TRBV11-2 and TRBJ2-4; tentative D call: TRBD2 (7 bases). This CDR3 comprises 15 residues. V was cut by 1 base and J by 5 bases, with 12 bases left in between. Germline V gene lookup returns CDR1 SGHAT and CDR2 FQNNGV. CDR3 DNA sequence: TGTGCCAGCAGCTTAGTACGGGGGGCCCAAAACATTCAGTACTTC. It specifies CASSLVRGAQNIQYF.

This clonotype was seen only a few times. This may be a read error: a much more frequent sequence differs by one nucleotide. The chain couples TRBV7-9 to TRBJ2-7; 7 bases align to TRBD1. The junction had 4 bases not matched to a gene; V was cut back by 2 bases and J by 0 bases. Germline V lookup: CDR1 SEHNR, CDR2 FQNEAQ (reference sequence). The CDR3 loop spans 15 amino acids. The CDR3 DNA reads TGTGCCAGCAGCTTACCGGGACAGAACTCCTACGAGCAGTACTTC. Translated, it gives CASSLPGQNSYEQYF.

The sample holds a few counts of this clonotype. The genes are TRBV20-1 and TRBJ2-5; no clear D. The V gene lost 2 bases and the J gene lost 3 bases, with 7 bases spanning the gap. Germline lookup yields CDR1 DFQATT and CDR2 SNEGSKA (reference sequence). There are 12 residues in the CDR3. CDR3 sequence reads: CSARTQEETQYF. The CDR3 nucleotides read TGCAGTGCTAGAACTCAAGAAGAGACCCAGTACTTC.

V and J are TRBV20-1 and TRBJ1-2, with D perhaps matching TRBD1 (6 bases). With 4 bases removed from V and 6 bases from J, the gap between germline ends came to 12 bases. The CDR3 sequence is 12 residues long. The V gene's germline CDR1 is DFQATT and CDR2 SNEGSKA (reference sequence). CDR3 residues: CSATWGGDGYTF. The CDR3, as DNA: TGCAGTGCTACTTGGGGGGGCGATGGCTACACCTTC.

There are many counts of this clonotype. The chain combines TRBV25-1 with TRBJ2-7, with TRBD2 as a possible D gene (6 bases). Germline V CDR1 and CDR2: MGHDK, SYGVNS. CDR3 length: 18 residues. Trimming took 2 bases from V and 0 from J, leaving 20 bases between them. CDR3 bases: TGTGCCAGCAGTGAAGGGACTGAGCGGGCCAGAAGCTCCTACGAGCAGTACTTC. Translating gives CASSEGTERARSSYEQYF.

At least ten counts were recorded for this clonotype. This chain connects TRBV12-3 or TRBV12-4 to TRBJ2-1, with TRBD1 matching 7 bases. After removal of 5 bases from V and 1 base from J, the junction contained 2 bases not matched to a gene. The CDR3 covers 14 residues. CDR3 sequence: CASSQGQSYNEQFF. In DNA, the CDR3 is TGTGCCAGCAGTCAGGGACAGTCCTACAATGAGCAGTTCTTC.